The next 27 T cell receptor beta chains were all read from a single sample in a study of cytomegalovirus exposure and HLA in healthy donors. Both 60 Vbeta primers and 13 Jbeta primers went into the PCR. TCRdb keeps only in-frame clones here, not all; method: immunoSEQ multiplex PCR. The table shows about 170,000 clones, with 85% occurring only once. Sequenced material: PBMCs. The origin of the receptors is a boy aged 2-9 years in good health and CMV-seronegative.

V and J are TRBV28 and TRBJ1-1, with 8 bases matching TRBD1. CDR3 length: 15 residues. The V gene end was trimmed by 5 bases and the J gene end by 5 bases; junction bases not matched to a gene: 10. Germline CDR1 and CDR2: MDHEN and SYDVKM. CDR3 residues: CASSPRTGIGTEAFF. CDR3 in DNA: TGTGCCAGCAGTCCCCGGACAGGGATAGGAACTGAAGCTTTCTTT.

This chain's CDR3 is CASTRDRVQETQYF. CDR3 sequence (DNA): TGTGCCAGCACCCGGGACAGGGTTCAAGAGACCCAGTACTTC. This chain joins TRBV6-1 and TRBJ2-5; 9 bases agree with TRBD1. V lost 7 bases and J lost 2; bases outside the gene matches: 5. The V gene's germline CDR1 is MNHNS and CDR2 SASEGT. This CDR3 comprises 14 residues.

The chain uses TRBV5-4 and TRBJ1-1; no reliable D call. This CDR3 is built from 16 residues. Germline V gene data show CDR1 as SGHNT and CDR2 as YYREEE (reference sequence). The V gene lost 4 bases and the J gene lost 5 bases, with 21 bases spanning the gap. CDR3 nucleotide sequence: TGTGCCAGCAGCAGGAGCGGGTCGGCTATGTGGACTGAAGCTTTCTTT. It specifies CASSRSGSAMWTEAFF.

V gene TRBV27 combines with J gene TRBJ2-5; 12 bases match TRBD1. Germline loops: CDR1 MNHEY, CDR2 SMNVEV (reference sequence). V lost 7 bases, J lost 4 bases, and 10 bases stayed unmatched. The CDR3 is 16 residues long. CDR3 in amino acids: CASKRDRGRGVETQYF. The CDR3 nucleotides read TGTGCCAGCAAAAGGGACAGGGGGCGCGGGGTAGAGACCCAGTACTTC.

J is TRBJ2-5 and V is TRBV5-5; D perhaps matches TRBD2 (5 bases). The CDR3 totals 17 residues. In germline, CDR1 is SGHKS, CDR2 YYEKEE (reference sequence). Trimming removed 5 bases at V and 4 bases at J, with 24 bases between. The CDR3 spells CASSQPKGVRDGETQYF. The DNA of the CDR3 is TGTGCCAGCAGTCAACCGAAAGGTGTCCGGGATGGAGAGACCCAGTACTTC.

V gene TRBV5-1 combines with J gene TRBJ2-7, with 7 bases that match TRBD2. From germline, CDR1 is SGHRS and CDR2 YFSETQ. This CDR3 comprises 14 residues. Unmatched junction bases numbered 4, after V lost 0 bases and J lost 4 bases. The CDR3 region is CASSLAGEGYEQYF. CDR3 sequence (DNA): TGCGCCAGCAGCTTGGCCGGGGAGGGTTACGAGCAGTACTTC.

The chain links TRBV2 to TRBJ2-3; 8 bases are a match to TRBD1. The junction had 2 bases not matched to a gene; V was cut back by 5 bases and J by 1 base. This CDR3 spans 14 amino acids. From germline, CDR1 is SNHLY and CDR2 FYNNEI. The CDR3 reads CASSQGAGTDTQYF. The CDR3 DNA sequence: TGTGCCAGCAGTCAGGGGGCCGGCACAGATACGCAGTATTTT. The full variable domain, in which reference TRBV2 and TRBJ2-3 provide the parts outside the CDR3, is EPEVTQTPSHQVTQMGQEVILRCVPISNHLYFYWYRQILGQKVEFLVSFYNNEISEKSEIFDDQFSVERPDGSNFTLKIRSTKLEDSAMYFCASSQGAGTDTQYFGPGTRLTVL.

The rearrangement joins TRBV5-1 to TRBJ2-1; 9 bases match TRBD2. Trimming cost V 4 bases and J 10 bases; bases outside gene matches: 15. The CDR3 runs 16 residues. Germline V gives CDR1 SGHRS, CDR2 YFSETQ. CDR3 in DNA: TGCGCCAGCAGCCACAAGGGTAGCGGGGGCCACCAGGAGCAGTTCTTC. This encodes CASSHKGSGGHQEQFF.

The CDR3 nucleotides are TGTGCCAGCTCACCACCCGGCGGGGGGCAAGAGACCCAGTACTTC. It is translated as CASSPPGGGQETQYF. This sequence joins TRBV18 and TRBJ2-5; 8 bases are shared with TRBD2. The ends lost 0 bases at V and 2 bases at J; junction bases unmatched: 2. The germline CDR1 and CDR2 sequences are KGHSH and LQKENI. The CDR3 runs to 15 residues.

V usage is TRBV7-9 and J usage is TRBJ2-7; 7 positions match TRBD1. CDR3 length equals 14 residues. The germline CDR1 and CDR2 sequences are SEHNR and FQNEAQ (reference sequence). Losses at the gene ends were 5 bases for V and 3 bases for J; bases not matched to a gene: 7. CDR3 loop: CASSADRVLYEQYF. The CDR3, as DNA: TGTGCCAGCAGCGCCGACAGGGTTCTCTACGAGCAGTACTTC.

The chain has TRBV18 and TRBJ1-1, with 7 bases that match TRBD1. Trimming removed 0 bases from V and 0 bases from J; junction bases left unmatched: 4. This CDR3 spans 16 amino acids. Germline V gene data show CDR1 as KGHSH and CDR2 as LQKENI. CDR3 in DNA: TGTGCCAGCTCACCACCGGGGACAGTTATGAACACTGAAGCTTTCTTT. Residues: CASSPPGTVMNTEAFF.

The V call is TRBV28, the J call TRBJ2-2; 7 positions match TRBD2. The CDR3 is 14 amino acids. V gave up 9 bases and J gave up 1 base; unmatched junction bases: 5. Germline-derived CDR1 and CDR2 are MDHEN and SYDVKM. The chain's CDR3 is CASVPGGNTGELFF. The CDR3, as DNA: TGTGCCAGTGTTCCGGGGGGGAACACCGGGGAGCTGTTTTTT.

This clone has just one count. The chain's CDR3 is CASSSYAGGADTEAFF. CDR3 in DNA: TGTGCCAGCAGCTCATACGCAGGGGGCGCCGACACTGAAGCTTTCTTT. The chain has TRBV13 and TRBJ1-1; 8 bases agree with TRBD1. Per the germline V gene, CDR1 is PRHDT and CDR2 is FYEKMQ (reference sequence). The CDR3 has 16 amino acids. Trimming removed 4 bases from V and 3 bases from J; junction bases left unmatched: 10.

The CDR3 nucleotides are TGTGCCAGCAGTACCTCTTTTCCGAGAGCAGAAGCTTTCTTT. Its translation is CASSTSFPRAEAFF. The chain links TRBV28 to TRBJ1-1, with no clear D. Trimming took off 5 bases at V and 8 bases at J, with 18 bases between the two ends. Germline CDR1 is MDHEN and CDR2 is SYDVKM. This CDR3 region has 14 residues. Full variable domain (rest looked up from reference TRBV28 and TRBJ1-1): DVKVTQSSRYLVKRTGEKVFLECVQDMDHENMFWYRQDPGLGLRLIYFSYDVKMKEKGDIPEGYSVSREKKERFSLILESASTNQTSMYLCASSTSFPRAEAFFGQGTRLTVV.

The chain uses TRBV19 and TRBJ1-1; TRBD1 might be the D (5 bases). Germline CDR1 LNHDA, CDR2 SQIVND (reference sequence). The CDR3 sequence is 12 residues long. Trimming left V 5 bases short and J 8 bases short, with 12 bases between. The CDR3 loop reads CASSPGFSEAFF. CDR3 nucleotides: TGTGCCAGTAGTCCAGGGTTTTCCGAAGCTTTCTTT.

The rearrangement uses TRBV28 and TRBJ2-5; 8 nucleotides align to TRBD2. V gave up 2 bases and J gave up 4 bases; unmatched junction bases: 6. Germline V gives CDR1 MDHEN, CDR2 SYDVKM. This CDR3 comprises 15 residues. Here the CDR3 reads CASSLAGGATETQYF. The CDR3 coding sequence is TGTGCCAGCAGTTTAGCGGGGGGAGCTACAGAGACCCAGTACTTC.

This clone was picked up a small number of times. V gene TRBV7-2 combines with J gene TRBJ2-5; D ambiguous. The end of the DNA is better explained by TRBJ2-7, so the J call may be wrong. Germline CDR1 and CDR2: SGHTA and FQGNSA. The CDR3 is 14 residues long. CDR3 residues: CASSLASWRPEQYF. CDR3 in DNA: TGTGCCAGCAGCTTAGCTAGCTGGCGACCCGAGCAGTACTTC.

The genes are TRBV7-8 and TRBJ2-2, with TRBD2 identical over 9 bases. Germline values: CDR1 SGHVS, CDR2 FQNEAQ. This CDR3 is 13 amino acids long. Trimming cost V 5 bases and J 5 bases; bases outside gene matches: 0. CDR3 amino acids: CASSAGGTGELFF. The CDR3 DNA reads as TGTGCCAGCAGCGCGGGGGGGACCGGGGAGCTGTTTTTT.

The rearrangement links TRBV30 to TRBJ2-3, with TRBD1 identical over 11 bases. The V gene's germline CDR1 is GTSNPN and CDR2 SVGIG (reference sequence). The CDR3 extends over 14 amino acids. V was pared by 8 bases and J by 3 bases, with 7 bases of the junction left unmatched. The CDR3 DNA sequence: TGTGCCGGGGGAGGGACAGGGGGGACAGATACGCAGTATTTT. Protein sequence: CAGGGTGGTDTQYF. Together with reference TRBV30 and TRBJ2-3, the CDR3 gives the full variable domain: SQTIHQWPATLVQPVGSPLSLECTVEGTSNPNLYWYRQAAGRGLQLLFYSVGIGQISSEVPQNLSASRPQDRQFILSSKKLLLSDSGFYLCAGGGTGGTDTQYFGPGTRLTVL.

J is TRBJ2-7 and V is TRBV5-4; perhaps TRBD2 as D (6 bases). Trimming removed 1 base from V and 4 bases from J, with 15 bases in between. Germline V gives CDR1 SGHNT, CDR2 YYREEE (reference sequence). This CDR3 comprises 15 residues. The CDR3 sequence: CASSLLVGGEYEQYF. CDR3 coding DNA: TGTGCCAGCAGCTTGTTGGTCGGGGGAGAATACGAGCAGTACTTC.

This clone was recorded a few times. The gene calls are TRBV19 and TRBJ2-7, with TRBD1 as a possible D gene (5 bases). From germline, CDR1 is LNHDA and CDR2 SQIVND (reference sequence). The V gene lost 1 base and the J gene lost 1 base, with 8 bases spanning the gap. The CDR3 runs to 14 residues. The CDR3 bases are TGTGCCAGTAGTATAGCAGCAGGGTCCTACGAGCAGTACTTC. Its translation: CASSIAAGSYEQYF.

The gene calls are TRBV9 and TRBJ2-7, with D perhaps matching TRBD2 (5 bases). This CDR3 comprises 15 residues. The germline V and J ends were trimmed by 7 bases and 6 bases, with 23 bases remaining between them. Germline assignment: CDR1 SGDLS and CDR2 YYNGEE. The CDR3 region is CASAAFGKRRCEQYF. The CDR3 DNA is TGTGCCAGCGCCGCCTTCGGGAAAAGGAGGTGCGAGCAGTACTTC.

The CDR3 spells CASRSRVGEQYF. CDR3 DNA: TGTGCCAGCAGATCCAGGGTTGGGGAGCAGTACTTC. The chain couples TRBV28 to TRBJ2-7, with D possibly being TRBD1 (5 bases). V dropped 6 bases and J dropped 7 bases, with 13 bases sitting between them. Germline V lookup: CDR1 MDHEN, CDR2 SYDVKM. The CDR3 contains 12 residues.

This clone was seen once. The V gene is TRBV7-9, the J gene TRBJ1-2; 8 bases agree with TRBD1. Germline trimming cut 4 bases from V and 2 bases from J; bases unmatched to any gene: 3. Germline CDR1 reads SEHNR; CDR2 reads FQNEAQ (reference sequence). This CDR3 region has 14 residues. For the CDR3, the DNA is TGTGCCAGCAGCTCCCGGACAGGGAACTATGGCTACACCTTC. It yields the protein CASSSRTGNYGYTF.

The rearrangement uses TRBV27 and TRBJ2-5; D is perhaps TRBD2 (7 bases). This CDR3 region has 14 residues. V shed 1 base and J shed 4 bases, with 10 bases lying between them. CDR1 and CDR2 (germline): MNHEY, SMNVEV (reference sequence). CDR3 loop: CASSLLGGRETQYF. DNA for the CDR3: TGTGCCAGCAGTTTATTGGGGGGGCGAGAGACCCAGTACTTC.

The CDR3 region is CATSFRSGGGTDTQYF. CDR3 DNA: TGTGCCACCAGCTTCCGATCGGGCGGGGGCACAGATACGCAGTATTTT. The chain couples TRBV15 to TRBJ2-3; TRBD2 might be the D (6 bases). The CDR3 length is 16 residues. From germline, CDR1 is LNHNV and CDR2 YYDKDF (reference sequence). V was pared by 5 bases and J by 1 base, with 16 bases between.

This clone showed up just once. The rearrangement joins TRBV4-1 to TRBJ1-1; 9 bases line up with TRBD1. The CDR3 is 17 amino acids. V lost 4 bases to trimming and J lost 1 base; unmatched junction nucleotides: 10. CDR1 MGHRA and CDR2 YSYEKL come from the germline V gene. In DNA, the CDR3 is TGCGCCAGCAGCCTAGGACAGGGGTTTCTCTCGAACACTGAAGCTTTCTTT. Translation gives CASSLGQGFLSNTEAFF.